These T cell receptor beta chains were read from a single sample in a study of CD8 T cells in Susac syndrome. TCRdb reanalysed the immunoSEQ multiplex PCR reads using MiXCR and keeps one entry per CDR3 protein. The repertoire holds 95,000 to 150,000 distinct CDR3 sequences, with about 95% as singletons. What was sequenced was CD8+ T cells from PBMCs. The receptors here all came from a human donor with Susac syndrome. Each CDR3 is given with its conserved first and last residue. The D gene is left open where the match is weak. Size tells how often a clone was seen (once, few, many) or the class of an expanded clone, and some rows leave it out.

v_call: TRBV7-9
d_call: TRBD2
j_call: TRBJ2-1
clone_size: -
cdr3_nt: TGTGCCAGCAGCATGGGACTAGCGGGAGGGGGAGAGCAGTTCTTC
cdr3_aa: CASSMGLAGGGEQFF

v_call: TRBV27
d_call: TRBD2
j_call: TRBJ2-7
clone_size: -
cdr3_nt: TGTGCCAGCAGTTTATCTGGGCTAGCGGGGGCCAGCGAGCAGTACTTC
cdr3_aa: CASSLSGLAGASEQYF

v_call: TRBV7-8
d_call: TRBD2
j_call: TRBJ2-5
clone_size: -
cdr3_nt: TGTGCCAGCAGCTTAGGGGGACTAGTTAGAGCGGAAGAGACCCAGTACTTC
cdr3_aa: CASSLGGLVRAEETQYF

v_call: TRBV2
d_call: -
j_call: TRBJ2-3
clone_size: -
cdr3_nt: TGTGCCAGCATCGGGAGTGGGTCGAATACGCAGTATTTT
cdr3_aa: CASIGSGSNTQYF

v_call: TRBV19
d_call: -
j_call: TRBJ2-1
clone_size: once
cdr3_nt: TGTGCCAGTAGTTTAGGGCCCCCCGGGGAGCAGTTCTTC
cdr3_aa: CASSLGPPGEQFF

v_call: TRBV4-1
d_call: TRBD1
j_call: TRBJ2-5
clone_size: -
cdr3_nt: TGCGCCAGCAGCCAACCTAACTCCGGGACAGATGAGACCCAGTACTTC
cdr3_aa: CASSQPNSGTDETQYF

v_call: TRBV10-3
d_call: TRBD1
j_call: TRBJ2-6
clone_size: -
cdr3_nt: TGTGCCACCAATGGTGGGACAGGTGACCTCTCTGGGGCCAACGTCCTGACTTTC
cdr3_aa: CATNGGTGDLSGANVLTF

v_call: TRBV30
d_call: TRBD1
j_call: TRBJ2-3
clone_size: -
cdr3_nt: TGTGCCTGGAGGCGACAGGGATCAGGCGATACGCAGTATTTT
cdr3_aa: CAWRRQGSGDTQYF

v_call: TRBV7-2
d_call: TRBD2
j_call: TRBJ2-5
clone_size: -
cdr3_nt: TGTGCCAGCAGCTTACTAGCGGGGGGTCCAGAGACCCAGTACTTC
cdr3_aa: CASSLLAGGPETQYF

v_call: TRBV30
d_call: TRBD1
j_call: TRBJ1-5
clone_size: -
cdr3_nt: TGTGCCTGGAGTGCCGGGACAGGGAATCAGCCCCAGCATTTT
cdr3_aa: CAWSAGTGNQPQHF

v_call: TRBV6-6
d_call: -
j_call: TRBJ1-5
clone_size: -
cdr3_nt: TGTGCCAGCAGACTTGGGACCAATCAGCCCCAGCATTTT
cdr3_aa: CASRLGTNQPQHF

v_call: TRBV7-9
d_call: -
j_call: TRBJ1-1
clone_size: -
cdr3_nt: TGTGCCAGCAGCTCTTCTCGGTCTGGGCGGCCTGAAGCTTTCTTT
cdr3_aa: CASSSSRSGRPEAFF

v_call: TRBV28
d_call: -
j_call: TRBJ2-1
clone_size: -
cdr3_nt: TGTGCCAGCAGCTTCCCTTCGGTCAATGAGCAGTTCTTC
cdr3_aa: CASSFPSVNEQFF

v_call: TRBV9
d_call: -
j_call: TRBJ1-5
clone_size: -
cdr3_nt: TGTGCCAGCAGCGTAGGGGGGAATTATCAGCCCCAGCATTTT
cdr3_aa: CASSVGGNYQPQHF

v_call: TRBV20-1
d_call: -
j_call: TRBJ1-5
clone_size: -
cdr3_nt: TGCAGTGCTAGGGGGGAAAGCAATCAGCCCCAGCATTTT
cdr3_aa: CSARGESNQPQHF

v_call: TRBV6-5
d_call: TRBD2
j_call: TRBJ2-2
clone_size: -
cdr3_nt: TGTGCCAGCAGTTTGGGACTAGCGGGGGAGCTGTTTTTT
cdr3_aa: CASSLGLAGELFF

v_call: TRBV4-2
d_call: -
j_call: TRBJ2-3
clone_size: -
cdr3_nt: TGTGCCAGCAGCCAAGCCGCTTTGCGACCCAGCACAGATACGCAGTATTTT
cdr3_aa: CASSQAALRPSTDTQYF

v_call: TRBV20-1
d_call: TRBD1
j_call: TRBJ1-6
clone_size: -
cdr3_nt: TGCAGTGCTAGAGGCCCAGGGGCCAGGGGGGTCTTAGCTTCACCCCTCCACTTT
cdr3_aa: CSARGPGARGVLASPLHF

v_call: TRBV11-2
d_call: TRBD2
j_call: TRBJ2-7
clone_size: -
cdr3_nt: TGTGCCAGCAGCCAAACCGAGGCAGTAGCGGGCCGAACCTACGAGCAGTACTTC
cdr3_aa: CASSQTEAVAGRTYEQYF

v_call: TRBV3-1
d_call: -
j_call: TRBJ2-7
clone_size: -
cdr3_nt: TGTGCCAGCAGCCAGGCTCTGGACGAGCAGTACTTC
cdr3_aa: CASSQALDEQYF

v_call: TRBV11-1
d_call: TRBD1
j_call: TRBJ2-7
clone_size: -
cdr3_nt: TGTGCCAGCAGCCCCCGACAGGGGTCCGCCTACGAGCAGTACTTC
cdr3_aa: CASSPRQGSAYEQYF

v_call: TRBV30
d_call: TRBD1
j_call: TRBJ1-1
clone_size: -
cdr3_nt: TGTGCCTGGAGTTTACAGGGGCATACTGAAGCTTTCTTT
cdr3_aa: CAWSLQGHTEAFF

v_call: TRBV24-1
d_call: -
j_call: TRBJ2-2
clone_size: few
cdr3_nt: TGTGCCACCAGTGATTTGGCGGGGCGGAACACCGGGGAGCTGTTTTTT
cdr3_aa: CATSDLAGRNTGELFF